These 30 T cell receptor beta chains were all obtained from the same sample, sequenced in a study of T-cell reconstitution after alpha-beta-depleted transplantation in children (TCRdb year 2016). According to the study, the label for this sample's treatment or condition signals: allogeneic hematopoietic cell transplantation with graft depleted of TCRalphabeta T cells and CD19 B cells. Library creation used PCR. Sequencing relied on an Illumina HiSeq 2500. To normalize quantification of the TCRbeta repertoire, the TCR libraries were built with molecular barcoding that relied on unique molecular identifiers. Clones were called with MiXCR by TCRdb after fastp trimmed the public reads at Q25, and only in-frame beta chains were retained. Rows are unified per CDR3 protein, each entry keeping the most common DNA and genes. This sample is represented by some 120,000 distinct CDR3 sequences; roughly 10% of them were singletons. The ten most abundant clones make up about 24% of the sample.

The sequencing here drew on PBMCs, mostly from graft donor cells, taken 180 days after TCRalphabeta/CD19-depleted stem cell transplant. These TCRs come from a girl less than two years old who had a stem cell transplant for combined immunodeficiency, so the T cells may come from the graft donor.

J is TRBJ2-7 and V is TRBV6-1, with 7 bases lining up with TRBD2. Germline lookup yields CDR1 MNHNS and CDR2 SASEGT. The CDR3 spans 14 residues. V trimming: 2 bases; J trimming: 3 bases; junction bases outside the gene matches: 4. CDR3 in DNA: TGTGCCAGCAGTGAAATCCAGCGGGGCTACGAGCAGTACTTC. It specifies CASSEIQRGYEQYF.

The sample holds a few counts of this clonotype. V is TRBV5-5 and J is TRBJ2-3; D is ambiguous. Trimming cost V 4 bases and J 0 bases, with 12 bases left between them. CDR3 length equals 15 residues. Germline assignment: CDR1 SGHKS and CDR2 YYEKEE (reference sequence). The CDR3 coding sequence is TGTGCCAGCAGCATGGGAATCACTAGCACAGATACGCAGTATTTT. Amino acids: CASSMGITSTDTQYF.

This clonotype was observed at least ten times. This chain links TRBV10-3 with TRBJ1-2; the match to TRBD1 covers 12 bases. Germline V gene data show CDR1 as ENHRY and CDR2 as SYGVKD. This CDR3 has 13 residues. Unmatched junction bases numbered 7, after V lost 10 bases and J lost 7 bases. The CDR3 sequence is CATAGGQGAGYTF. The CDR3 DNA reads TGTGCCACCGCTGGGGGACAGGGGGCTGGCTACACCTTC.

The chain uses TRBV12-3 or TRBV12-4 and TRBJ2-2, with D uncertain. CDR3 size: 16 residues. V lost 0 bases, J lost 4 bases, and 12 bases lay in between. CDR3 sequence (DNA): TGTGCCAGCAGTTTAGCACGCGGTTTGGGCACCGGGGAGCTGTTTTTT. This gives the protein CASSLARGLGTGELFF.

This rearrangement joins TRBV18 to TRBJ1-2; D perhaps matches TRBD1 (5 bases). The CDR3 length is 13 residues. Trimming shortened V by 7 bases and J by 2 bases, and 11 bases separated the two germline ends. Per the germline V gene, CDR1 is KGHSH and CDR2 is LQKENI. This CDR3 reads CASYQSGNYGYTF. In DNA, the CDR3 is TGTGCCAGCTACCAGTCAGGGAACTATGGCTACACCTTC.

The V and J genes are TRBV4-3 and TRBJ1-2, with 7 positions matching TRBD1. Germline V gene data show CDR1 as LGHNA and CDR2 as YSLEER. The V segment lost 4 bases and the J segment 7 bases; nucleotides outside the gene matches: 6. The CDR3 runs to 13 residues. CDR3 DNA sequence: TGCGCCAGCAGCCCGGGACAGATGGGTGGCTACACCTTC. It is translated as CASSPGQMGGYTF.

This clonotype was counted between two and nine times. This chain's CDR3 is CASIPGGGKSGNTIYF. The CDR3 DNA sequence: TGTGCCAGCATCCCGGGAGGGGGCAAAAGCGGAAACACCATATATTTT. The chain carries TRBV6-1 and TRBJ1-3; the match to TRBD1 covers 7 bases. CDR3 length: 16 amino acids. The junction had 13 bases not matched to a gene; V was cut back by 7 bases and J by 4 bases. Germline CDR1 MNHNS, CDR2 SASEGT.

The V gene is TRBV5-2, the J gene TRBJ2-1; no check of the table's D call, TRBD2, against the DNA was made. TRBV5-2 has pseudogene status. The CDR3 consists of 17 residues. CDR3 DNA: TGTGCCAGCGGCCCGGGGCTCCTGGGAGTTGTCTACAATGAGCAGTTCTTC. Translating it yields CASGPGLLGVVYNEQFF.

CDR3 DNA: TGTGCCACCTCGTTAGCCACGTCGGATACGCAGTATTTT. Protein sequence: CATSLATSDTQYF. V is TRBV10-3 and J is TRBJ2-3; D is unclear. Germline values: CDR1 ENHRY, CDR2 SYGVKD. Trimming stripped 10 bases from V and 6 bases from J, with 17 bases between. The CDR3 is 13 amino acids.

CDR3 DNA: TGCAGTGCTTCCCGGACCTACGAGCAGTACTTC. Its protein product is CSASRTYEQYF. This rearrangement joins TRBV20-1 to TRBJ2-7; D is uncertain. This CDR3 is 11 amino acids long. Germline lookup yields CDR1 DFQATT and CDR2 SNEGSKA (reference sequence). V lost 5 bases and J lost 2, with 7 bases in between.

This clonotype was seen more than once but under ten times. V gene TRBV21-1 combines with J gene TRBJ2-1; the table calls TRBD2, which could not be checked here. TRBV21-1 is tagged as a pseudogene. This CDR3 spans 18 amino acids. This CDR3 is CASNIGTSTIPAYNEQFF. CDR3 in DNA: TGTGCCAGCAATATAGGGACTAGCACAATCCCGGCCTACAATGAGCAGTTCTTC.

This chain connects TRBV30 to TRBJ1-1, with D perhaps matching TRBD1 (5 bases). The CDR3 consists of 14 residues. From germline, CDR1 is GTSNPN and CDR2 SVGIG (reference sequence). Trimming left V 5 bases short and J 5 bases short, with 18 bases between. The DNA for the CDR3 is TGTGCCTGGGGGTCAGGGACTACCGGGACTGAAGCTTTCTTT. Its protein product is CAWGSGTTGTEAFF.

The chain joins TRBV29-1 to TRBJ2-1, with TRBD2 matching over 9 bases. Per germline, CDR1 SQVTM and CDR2 ANQGSEA. J lost 6 bases, V lost 5 bases, and 8 bases had no gene match. The CDR3 totals 14 residues. The CDR3 spells CSVRVTSGFNEQFF. CDR3 nucleotide sequence: TGCAGCGTTCGTGTGACTAGCGGCTTCAATGAGCAGTTCTTC.

This chain links TRBV6-2 or TRBV6-3 with TRBJ1-6; D might be TRBD1 (5 bases). In germline, CDR1 is MNHEY, CDR2 SVGEGT. V dropped 5 bases and J dropped 0 bases, with 14 bases sitting between them. This CDR3 region has 17 residues. CDR3 nucleotide sequence: TGTGCCAGCAGTATCCGGACACCTCTCTCCTATAATTCACCCCTCCACTTT. Protein: CASSIRTPLSYNSPLHF.

This clonotype was seen only a few times. The rearrangement uses TRBV9 and TRBJ2-7; D remains unclear. The CDR3 sequence is 13 residues long. Trimming shortened V by 3 bases and J by 0 bases, and 7 bases separated the two germline ends. Germline CDR1 SGDLS, CDR2 YYNGEE. CDR3 DNA sequence: TGTGCCAGCAGCGGACGGAGCTCCTACGAGCAGTACTTC. Translating it yields CASSGRSSYEQYF.

This clonotype appeared a few times. The chain carries TRBV4-1 and TRBJ2-3; 10 bases are a match to TRBD1. Per the germline V gene, CDR1 is MGHRA and CDR2 is YSYEKL. This CDR3 spans 16 amino acids. Germline trimming cut 4 bases from V and 4 bases from J; bases unmatched to any gene: 8. Here the CDR3 DNA reads TGCGCCAGCAGCCTGAGGACAGGGGGACCCCCAGATACGCAGTATTTT. Translated: CASSLRTGGPPDTQYF.

Worth noting for this clonotype: Sequence at one end of the junction differs from germline and may be a read error. The V gene is TRBV5-6, the J gene TRBJ2-4, with TRBD2 matching 7 bases. The CDR3 covers 16 residues. Germline V gives CDR1 SGHDT, CDR2 YYEEEE. CDR3: CGSSQPGTPAGYIQYF. CDR3 nucleotides: TGTGGCAGCAGCCAGCCCGGGACCCCAGCGGGGTACATTCAGTACTTC. Supplemented by reference TRBV5-6 and TRBJ2-4, the full variable domain reads DAGVTQSPTHLIKTRGQQVTLRCSPKSGHDTVSWYQQALGQGPQFIFQYYEEEERQRGNFPDRFSGHQFPNYSSELNVNALLLGDSALYLCGSSQPGTPAGYIQYFGAGTRLSVL.

This clonotype showed up just a few times. The chain couples TRBV7-2 to TRBJ2-7; the match to TRBD2 covers 8 bases. The CDR3 is made up of 16 amino acids. The germline V gene has CDR1 SGHTA and CDR2 FQGNSA. Losses at the gene ends were 1 base for V and 0 bases for J; bases not matched to a gene: 5. The CDR3 DNA follows: TGTGCCAGCAGCTTAGTTGCGGGGGGTATCTCCTACGAGCAGTACTTC. Translating it yields CASSLVAGGISYEQYF.

This clonotype came up many times. The chain links TRBV20-1 to TRBJ2-7, with D unclear. This CDR3 region has 13 residues. From germline, CDR1 is DFQATT and CDR2 SNEGSKA (reference sequence). Trimming cost V 0 bases and J 4 bases, with 10 bases left between them. CDR3 amino acids: CSARDRSPYEQYF. The CDR3 DNA follows: TGCAGTGCTAGAGACAGGTCCCCTTACGAGCAGTACTTC.

This clonotype was seen ten or more times. The rearrangement links TRBV12-3 or TRBV12-4 to TRBJ1-2; 9 bases fit TRBD1. This CDR3 has 14 amino acids. With V trimmed by 3 bases and J by 8 bases, 7 bases remained unmatched. The CDR3 DNA follows: TGTGCCAGCAGTTTGGGACAGGGACTAAGGGGCTACACCTTC. The encoded protein is CASSLGQGLRGYTF.

This clonotype was seen a few times. The rearrangement joins TRBV27 to TRBJ2-1, with 11 positions matching TRBD1. CDR3 length: 18 residues. V lost 2 bases to trimming and J lost 4 bases; unmatched junction nucleotides: 10. Germline assignment: CDR1 MNHEY and CDR2 SMNVEV (reference sequence). The CDR3 loop reads CASSLRTGGLGDYNEQFF. The CDR3 DNA reads TGTGCCAGCAGTTTAAGGACAGGGGGCCTCGGGGATTACAATGAGCAGTTCTTC.

The V call is TRBV7-8, the J call TRBJ1-1, with a weak D call TRBD1 (6 bases). The CDR3 has 16 residues. V shed 2 bases and J shed 7 bases, with 20 bases lying between them. Per the germline V gene, CDR1 is SGHVS and CDR2 is FQNEAQ. CDR3 in amino acids: CASSLNTGRGSGEAFF. In DNA form, the CDR3 reads TGTGCCAGCAGCTTAAATACAGGGAGGGGTTCTGGTGAAGCTTTCTTT. The whole variable domain, filled in from reference TRBV7-8 and TRBJ1-1, reads GAGVSQSPRYKVAKRGQDVALRCDPISGHVSLFWYQQALGQGPEFLTYFQNEAQLDKSGLPSDRFFAERPEGSVSTLKIQRTQQEDSAVYLCASSLNTGRGSGEAFFGQGTRLTVV.

This clonotype appeared a few times. The chain recombines TRBV5-1 with TRBJ2-2; 9 bases align to TRBD2. The junction had 6 bases not matched to a gene; V was cut back by 0 bases and J by 6 bases. The CDR3 is made up of 16 amino acids. The V gene's germline CDR1 is SGHRS and CDR2 YFSETQ. This CDR3 reads CASSLVPSGTSGELFF. The DNA of the CDR3 is TGCGCCAGCAGCTTGGTACCTAGCGGGACGTCCGGGGAGCTGTTTTTT.

A remark on this clonotype: The CDR3 end shows no conserved phenylalanine or tryptophan, and so a read error is likely. V and J are TRBV20-1 and TRBJ2-2; D is undetermined. The CDR3 runs 13 residues. Trimming took 2 bases from V and 0 from J, leaving 4 bases between them. The germline V gene has CDR1 DFQATT and CDR2 SNEGSKA (reference sequence). CDR3 DNA: TGCAGTGCTAGATCCTCGAACACCGGGGAGCTGTTTTTG. Encoded protein: CSARSSNTGELFL.

The sample holds a few counts of this clonotype. The rearrangement joins TRBV30 to TRBJ2-7; D gene unclear. V shed 0 bases and J shed 7 bases, with 13 bases lying between them. The CDR3 sequence is 13 residues long. Germline lookup yields CDR1 GTSNPN and CDR2 SVGIG (reference sequence). CDR3 region: CAWSVGSRWEQYF. Here the CDR3 DNA reads TGTGCCTGGAGTGTAGGGTCACGCTGGGAGCAGTACTTC.

The table lists this clonotype with a few counts. J is TRBJ2-3 and V is TRBV12-3 or TRBV12-4; D perhaps matches TRBD2 (7 bases). This CDR3 is 18 amino acids long. V lost 6 bases and J lost 0, with 22 bases in between. CDR3 loop: CASRGGPLIGASTDTQYF. CDR3 DNA: TGTGCCAGCAGGGGGGGGCCCCTGATTGGTGCTAGCACAGATACGCAGTATTTT.

This clonotype showed up many times. The chain recombines TRBV6-5 with TRBJ1-6; D unclear. The CDR3 consists of 13 residues. Germline V gene sequence: CDR1 MNHEY, CDR2 SVGAGI. V was shortened by 6 bases and J by 7 bases, with 10 bases between the two germline ends. CDR3 loop: CASRSDGNSPLHF. The CDR3 DNA sequence: TGTGCCAGCAGGTCGGACGGAAATTCACCCCTCCACTTT.

V gene TRBV18 combines with J gene TRBJ2-3; 8 positions agree with TRBD2. This CDR3 is 16 amino acids long. The germline V gene has CDR1 KGHSH and CDR2 LQKENI. V lost 6 bases, J lost 0 bases, and 8 bases stayed unmatched. CDR3 protein: CASSLLAGTSTDTQYF. CDR3 nucleotide sequence: TGTGCCAGCTCTCTGTTAGCGGGGACTAGCACAGATACGCAGTATTTT.

This clonotype occurred a few times. This chain links TRBV29-1 with TRBJ2-7; the D is unclear. The CDR3 totals 14 residues. V lost 6 bases and J lost 0, with 15 bases in between. Germline V CDR1 and CDR2: SQVTM, ANQGSEA. The CDR3 region is CSVGSHRSSYEQYF. CDR3 in DNA: TGCAGCGTCGGGTCACATCGGAGCTCCTACGAGCAGTACTTC.

The chain couples TRBV6-5 to TRBJ2-3; 9 bases line up with TRBD2. The CDR3 loop spans 14 amino acids. The germline CDR1 and CDR2 sequences are MNHEY and SVGAGI. V was pared by 5 bases and J by 4 bases, with 4 bases of the junction left unmatched. CDR3 nucleotides: TGTGCCAGCAGTCGCGGGGGGGGTGCAGATACGCAGTATTTT. Amino acid sequence: CASSRGGGADTQYF.